This TCR beta chain is drawn from a study of T cell responses to AZD1222 COVID-19 vaccine. Study-wide results and limits: The donors showed a predominance of white British ancestry and of females, with possible underestimation of clonal diversity.

This table comes from immunoSEQ multiplex PCR, and its TCRdb copy is limited to in-frame clones, with some not included. Counted here are some 22,000 clones, around 82% occurring once; the ten biggest clones make up around 46%. The CDR3 extends over 16 amino acids. Trimming at V came to 1 base and at J to 5 bases, leaving 6 bases not matched to a gene. Germline CDR1 is SGDLS and CDR2 is YYNGEE. This clone was detected once. Its matching antigen is unknown. The V gene is TRBV9, the J gene TRBJ2-2, with TRBD1 matching 9 bases. This material consisted of peripheral blood, taken on day 0 of AZD1222 vaccination. The origin of this receptor is an adult in good health. DNA of the CDR3: TGTGCCAGCAGCGTATCGACAGGGGGAATGACCGGGGAGCTGTTTTTT. It yields the protein CASSVSTGGMTGELFF.